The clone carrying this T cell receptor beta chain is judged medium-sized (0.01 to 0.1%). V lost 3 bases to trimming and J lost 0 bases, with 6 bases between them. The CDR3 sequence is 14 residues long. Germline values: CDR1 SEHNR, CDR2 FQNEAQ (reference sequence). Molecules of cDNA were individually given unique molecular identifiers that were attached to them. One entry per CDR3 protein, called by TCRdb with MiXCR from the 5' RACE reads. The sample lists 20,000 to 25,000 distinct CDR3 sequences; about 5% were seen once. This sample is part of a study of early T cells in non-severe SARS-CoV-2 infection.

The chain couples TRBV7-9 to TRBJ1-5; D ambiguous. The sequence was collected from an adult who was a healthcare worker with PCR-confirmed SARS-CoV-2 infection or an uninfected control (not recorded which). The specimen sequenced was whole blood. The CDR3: CASSLGYSNQPQHF. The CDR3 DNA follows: TGTGCCAGCAGCTTGGGATATAGCAATCAGCCCCAGCATTTT.